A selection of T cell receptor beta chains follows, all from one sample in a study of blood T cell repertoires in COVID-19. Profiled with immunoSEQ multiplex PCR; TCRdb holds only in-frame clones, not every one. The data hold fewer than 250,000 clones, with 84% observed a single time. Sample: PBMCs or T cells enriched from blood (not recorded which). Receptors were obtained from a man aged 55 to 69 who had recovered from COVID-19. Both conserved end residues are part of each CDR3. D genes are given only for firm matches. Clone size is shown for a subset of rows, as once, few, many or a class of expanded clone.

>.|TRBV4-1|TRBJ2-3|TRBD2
CASSLGLAGGTDTQYF
TGCGCCAGCAGCCTCGGACTAGCGGGGGGCACAGATACGCAGTATTTT
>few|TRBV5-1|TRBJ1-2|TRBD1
CASSFAGTVENYGYTF
TGCGCCAGCAGCTTTGCCGGGACAGTAGAAAACTATGGCTACACCTTC
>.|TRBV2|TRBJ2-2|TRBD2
CASSEFGGSGGAGELFF
TGTGCCAGCAGTGAATTTGGAGGGAGCGGGGGAGCCGGGGAGCTGTTTTTT
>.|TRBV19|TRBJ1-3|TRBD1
CASSMMTGPRGNTIYF
TGTGCCAGTAGTATGATGACAGGGCCTAGAGGAAACACCATATATTTT
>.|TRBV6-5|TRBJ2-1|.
CASSAGLAFRQFF
TGTGCCAGCAGCGCGGGGTTGGCGTTTAGGCAGTTCTTC
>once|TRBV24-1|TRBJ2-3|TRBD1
CATSEIRDRNTQYF
TGTGCCACCAGTGAGATCCGGGACAGAAATACGCAGTATTTT
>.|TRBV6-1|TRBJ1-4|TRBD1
CASSAQGAKSTNEKLFF
TGTGCCAGCAGTGCACAGGGGGCGAAATCAACTAATGAAAAACTGTTTTTT
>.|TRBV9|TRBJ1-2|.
CASSGQGPKYGYTF
TGTGCCAGCAGCGGGCAGGGGCCCAAATATGGCTACACCTTC
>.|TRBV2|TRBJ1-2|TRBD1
CASSEMDRGPDYTF
TGTGCCAGCAGTGAGATGGACAGGGGCCCCGACTACACCTTC
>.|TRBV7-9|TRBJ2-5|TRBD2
CASSLTLAGGLRETQYF
TGTGCCAGCAGCTTAACCCTAGCGGGGGGGCTAAGGGAGACCCAGTACTTC
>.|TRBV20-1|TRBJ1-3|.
CSASGHPPGNTIYF
TGCAGTGCTAGTGGGCACCCCCCTGGAAACACCATATATTTT